The 20 T cell receptor beta chains below all came from one sample that was sequenced in a study of blood T cell repertoires in COVID-19. Repertoires were generated with immunoSEQ multiplex PCR, while TCRdb's copy carries only in-frame clones and drops some. The top ten hold roughly 32% of the sample, which has approximately 100,000 clones, approximately 92% seen once. The specimen was peripheral blood. Receptors were obtained from a woman over 75 with acute or convalescent COVID-19.

This clone was observed once. This chain uses TRBV27 with TRBJ2-7, with D possibly being TRBD2 (5 bases). The CDR3 runs to 14 residues. Germline V gives CDR1 MNHEY, CDR2 SMNVEV (reference sequence). Trimming took off 2 bases at V and 4 bases at J, with 12 bases between the two ends. CDR3 DNA: TGTGCCAGCAGTTTAGTCCAGGCGGGTTACGAGCAGTACTTC. It yields the protein CASSLVQAGYEQYF.

V usage is TRBV10-3 and J usage is TRBJ2-2; 14 bases are a match to TRBD2. Per the germline V gene, CDR1 is ENHRY and CDR2 is SYGVKD. The length of the CDR3 is 16 residues. Trimming at V came to 7 bases and at J to 6 bases, leaving 7 bases not matched to a gene. CDR3 DNA: TGTGCCATCACTCCCGGGACTAGCGGGGGCCCCGGGGAGCTGTTTTTT. It codes for CAITPGTSGGPGELFF.

The rearrangement links TRBV11-2 to TRBJ1-1; the D is unclear. The CDR3 consists of 15 residues. With 7 bases removed from V and 1 base from J, the gap between germline ends came to 16 bases. Germline CDR1 reads SGHAT; CDR2 reads FQNNGV. Here the CDR3 DNA reads TGTGCCAGCACCATTGCCACCGGTAGGAACACTGAAGCTTTCTTT. Residues: CASTIATGRNTEAFF.

The chain combines TRBV15 with TRBJ1-2; TRBD1 might be the D (5 bases). Trimming pared 0 bases from V and 4 bases from J, leaving 12 bases between. The CDR3 runs to 15 residues. Germline CDR1 is LNHNV and CDR2 is YYDKDF (reference sequence). CDR3 loop: CATSREPGVSYGYTF. CDR3 DNA sequence: TGTGCCACCAGCAGAGAACCGGGGGTTTCCTATGGCTACACCTTC.

This sequence joins TRBV11-2 and TRBJ2-1, with a possible D match to TRBD1 (6 bases). V shed 5 bases and J shed 2 bases, with 13 bases lying between them. Per the germline V gene, CDR1 is SGHAT and CDR2 is FQNNGV. The CDR3 runs 15 residues. The CDR3 DNA follows: TGTGCCAGCAGCCCCCTAAGGGGGACCTACAATGAGCAGTTCTTC. It encodes CASSPLRGTYNEQFF.

The J gene is TRBJ1-2, the V gene TRBV6-2 or TRBV6-3, with 8 bases fitting TRBD1. The CDR3 has 14 residues. After removal of 4 bases from V and 3 bases from J, the junction contained 4 bases not matched to a gene. CDR1 is MNHEY and CDR2 is SVGEGT in the germline V gene. CDR3 residues: CASSFQGAYYGYTF. In DNA, the CDR3 is TGTGCCAGCAGTTTTCAGGGGGCGTACTATGGCTACACCTTC.

This clone was recorded a few times. The chain carries TRBV7-9 and TRBJ2-5, with a possible D match to TRBD2 (5 bases). The germline V and J ends were trimmed by 2 bases and 2 bases, with 9 bases remaining between them. Germline V CDR1 and CDR2: SEHNR, FQNEAQ (reference sequence). The CDR3 consists of 14 residues. CDR3 protein: CASSLREIQETQYF. The DNA for the CDR3 is TGTGCCAGCAGCTTAAGGGAGATTCAAGAGACCCAGTACTTC.

This rearrangement joins TRBV28 to TRBJ2-6; 8 bases match TRBD2. The germline V gene has CDR1 MDHEN and CDR2 SYDVKM. The CDR3 length is 19 residues. V trimming: 5 bases; J trimming: 0 bases; junction bases outside the gene matches: 12. DNA for the CDR3: TGTGCCAGCAGTCTCGCCGGGGGGGGCCCTATCTCTGGGGCCAACGTCCTGACTTTC. Protein sequence: CASSLAGGGPISGANVLTF.

This sequence joins TRBV10-3 and TRBJ2-7; perhaps TRBD1 as D (6 bases). The CDR3 has 15 amino acids. Trimming stripped 2 bases from V and 3 bases from J, with 14 bases between. Looked up from germline, CDR1 is ENHRY and CDR2 is SYGVKD. The CDR3 nucleotides read TGTGCCATCAGTGAGCACGGGACACTAGGCTACGAGCAGTACTTC. Translating gives CAISEHGTLGYEQYF.

This clone was found once. This chain connects TRBV14 to TRBJ1-1; no clear D gene. Between the trimmed V and J ends, which lost 4 bases and 2 bases, there was a span of 11 bases. CDR1 is SGHDN, CDR2 FVKESK, per germline. This CDR3 region has 14 residues. CDR3 amino acids: CASSLQKTNTEAFF. The CDR3 nucleotides read TGTGCCAGCAGCCTCCAGAAAACCAACACTGAAGCTTTCTTT.

This chain connects TRBV5-1 to TRBJ2-2, with D possibly matching TRBD1 (7 bases). The V and J ends lost 4 bases and 3 bases respectively, with 13 bases between them. The CDR3 extends over 15 amino acids. Germline V gene lookup returns CDR1 SGHRS and CDR2 YFSETQ. The CDR3 nucleotides read TGCGCCAGCAGCGGAGGGGGCCAGGACACCGGGGAGCTGTTTTTT. This codes for CASSGGGQDTGELFF.

The chain couples TRBV5-1 to TRBJ2-1; 7 bases fit TRBD2. This CDR3 region has 14 residues. After removal of 0 bases from V and 9 bases from J, the junction contained 6 bases not matched to a gene. The germline V gene has CDR1 SGHRS and CDR2 YFSETQ. As DNA, the CDR3 is TGCGCCAGCAGCTTGGCCGGGCGGGGGAGTGAGCAGTTCTTC. Residues: CASSLAGRGSEQFF.

The chain couples TRBV27 to TRBJ1-4, with 8 bases fitting TRBD1. Looked up from germline, CDR1 is MNHEY and CDR2 is SMNVEV (reference sequence). V trimming: 5 bases; J trimming: 7 bases; junction bases outside the gene matches: 15. The CDR3 is made up of 17 amino acids. The CDR3 DNA is TGTGCCAGCAGTCCTGCCCTACCAGGGGGCGGTGGTGAAAAACTGTTTTTT. Protein product: CASSPALPGGGGEKLFF.

CDR3 amino acids: CASSLRAPDTQYF. The CDR3 bases are TGTGCCAGCAGTTTACGCGCCCCAGATACGCAGTATTTT. This chain joins TRBV28 and TRBJ2-3; no clear D gene. The CDR3 is made up of 13 amino acids. Trimming removed 2 bases at V and 4 bases at J, with 7 bases between. Germline CDR1 is MDHEN and CDR2 is SYDVKM.

The V and J genes are TRBV7-2 and TRBJ1-2; 7 nucleotides agree with TRBD1. V shed 5 bases and J 6 bases; nucleotides not matched to a gene: 6. CDR1 is SGHTA, CDR2 FQGNSA, per germline. The CDR3 is 13 amino acids. CDR3 protein: CASSHRGWDGYTF. The CDR3 nucleotides read TGTGCCAGCAGCCACAGGGGATGGGATGGCTACACCTTC.

The chain uses TRBV2 and TRBJ1-5; TRBD1 matches 7 bases. The CDR3 extends over 15 amino acids. V was pared by 4 bases and J by 2 bases, with 5 bases of the junction left unmatched. In germline, CDR1 is SNHLY, CDR2 FYNNEI. The CDR3 reads CASSAGGFGNQPQHF. The CDR3 DNA is TGTGCCAGCAGTGCAGGGGGTTTTGGCAATCAGCCCCAGCATTTT.

V usage is TRBV29-1 and J usage is TRBJ1-1, with 7 bases that match TRBD1. The CDR3 covers 12 residues. Germline CDR1 and CDR2: SQVTM and ANQGSEA. With V trimmed by 6 bases and J by 4 bases, 5 bases remained unmatched. Here the CDR3 DNA reads TGCAGCGTGGGACACAGGGGCACTGAAGCTTTCTTT. Its protein is CSVGHRGTEAFF. The full variable domain, its missing parts supplied by reference TRBV29-1 and TRBJ1-1, is SAVISQKPSRDICQRGTSLTIQCQVDSQVTMMFWYRQQPGQSLTLIATANQGSEATYESGFVIDKFPISRPNLTFSTLTVSNMSPEDSSIYLCSVGHRGTEAFFGQGTRLTVV.

The chain's CDR3 is CASSQDPGGLTDTQYF. The DNA of the CDR3 is TGTGCCAGCAGCCAAGATCCGGGAGGGTTAACGGATACGCAGTATTTT. The chain couples TRBV14 to TRBJ2-3; 8 positions match TRBD2. Germline V gives CDR1 SGHDN, CDR2 FVKESK. The CDR3 has 16 residues. Trimming removed 0 bases from V and 6 bases from J; junction bases left unmatched: 8.

The chain recombines TRBV4-1 with TRBJ1-4, with TRBD1 matching over 10 bases. Germline V gene data show CDR1 as MGHRA and CDR2 as YSYEKL. The ends lost 4 bases at V and 7 bases at J; junction bases unmatched: 6. The CDR3 sequence is 15 residues long. The CDR3 spells CASSRDRGYPEKLFF. The CDR3 nucleotides read TGCGCCAGCAGCCGGGACAGGGGATATCCTGAAAAACTGTTTTTT.

The J gene is TRBJ1-2, the V gene TRBV18, with D perhaps TRBD1 (6 bases). CDR3 length equals 17 residues. In germline, CDR1 is KGHSH, CDR2 LQKENI. V was shortened by 6 bases and J by 0 bases, with 20 bases between the two germline ends. CDR3: CASSYLQGPQANYGYTF. DNA of the CDR3: TGTGCCAGCTCCTACTTACAGGGACCTCAAGCTAACTATGGCTACACCTTC.